This TCR beta chain was observed in a study of T cell responses to AZD1222 COVID-19 vaccine. Study-wide points: Receipt of two AZD1222 doses was followed by a rise in Spike-specific TCR breadth and depth.

TCRdb's copy holds only in-frame clones and misses some; the assay was immunoSEQ multiplex PCR. Counted here are 100,000 to 150,000 clones, 75% to 90% occurring once; the ten biggest clones make up roughly 6.5%. This CDR3 has 15 residues. The V gene's germline CDR1 is LGHNA and CDR2 YSLEER. Trimming removed 8 bases from V and 2 bases from J, with 18 bases in between. In regard to this clone: Its antigen is unidentified.

The clonotype was recovered from an adult in good health. The material was peripheral blood, obtained on day 0 of AZD1222 vaccination. The chain joins TRBV4-3 to TRBJ1-2; possible D gene TRBD1, 5 bases. The CDR3: CASAVNRGMNYGYTF. In DNA, the CDR3 is TGCGCCAGCGCGGTGAATCGGGGGATGAACTATGGCTACACCTTC.